These 3 T cell receptor beta chains were sequenced from one sample in a study of T cell responses to AZD1222 COVID-19 vaccine. Profiled with immunoSEQ multiplex PCR; TCRdb holds only in-frame clones, not every one. The table records roughly 120,000 clones, about nine tenths of them present only once. The specimen was peripheral blood, collected on day 0 of AZD1222 vaccination. These receptors all stem from an adult in good health.

This sequence joins TRBV7-2 and TRBJ2-1; TRBD2 is a possible D gene (6 bases). Trimming pared 5 bases from V and 3 bases from J, leaving 14 bases between. CDR1 and CDR2 (germline): SGHTA, FQGNSA. The CDR3 consists of 15 residues. The CDR3 reads CASSMGLVDYNEQFF. The CDR3 DNA follows: TGTGCCAGCAGCATGGGACTGGTGGACTACAATGAGCAGTTCTTC.

The V gene is TRBV27, the J gene TRBJ2-1, with D tentatively TRBD2 (6 bases). The CDR3 contains 17 residues. The V end lost 0 bases, the J end lost 3 bases, and 15 bases lay between the germline ends. CDR1 and CDR2 from the germline V gene are MNHEY and SMNVEV (reference sequence). The CDR3 DNA sequence: TGTGCCAGCAGTTTATCCCTCGGCGGGACGGGCTACAATGAGCAGTTCTTC. Encoded protein: CASSLSLGGTGYNEQFF.

J is TRBJ1-3 and V is TRBV6-5; 7 bases are shared with TRBD1. This CDR3 region has 16 residues. The germline CDR1 and CDR2 sequences are MNHEY and SVGAGI. V lost 4 bases, J lost 0 bases, and 6 bases stayed unmatched. The CDR3 protein is CASSSGGGNSGNTIYF. The CDR3 nucleotides are TGTGCCAGCAGTTCAGGGGGTGGAAACTCTGGAAACACCATATATTTT.